The 29 T cell receptor beta chains presented below share a single source sample, sequenced in a study of beta chain features in type 1 diabetes (dated by TCRdb to between 2018 and 2020). Libraries were made using the immunoSEQ multiplex PCR assay. The entire isolated RNA was reverse transcribed using the High Capacity cDNA Reverse Transcription Kit, and thus expressed TCRB transcripts were sequenced. Drawn from immuneACCESS, this table holds only the in-frame rearrangements with V and J called that TCRdb kept. Clones are partly lost; checked studies trace under half to an unresolved V gene and leave the rest unexplained. The sample records a few hundred thousand clones, more than 11% of which are singletons. Roughly 0.033% of the sample is taken by the ten largest. The sequencing input was naive CD4+ T cells from blood. Read against the paper, the sample's cell subset or site label means: true naive CD4+ T cells. Receptor source: a man aged 25 to 45 in good health.

The V gene is TRBV19, the J gene TRBJ1-3; D is unclear. The V gene's germline CDR1 is LNHDA and CDR2 SQIVND (reference sequence). The germline V and J ends were trimmed by 4 bases and 0 bases, with 7 bases remaining between them. The CDR3 has 14 residues. CDR3 protein: CASSTANSGNTIYF. CDR3 bases: TGTGCCAGTAGTACCGCTAACTCTGGAAACACCATATATTTT.

The V and J genes are TRBV13 and TRBJ2-3, with 7 nucleotides matching TRBD1. CDR3 length equals 16 residues. With V trimmed by 5 bases and J by 2 bases, 10 bases remained unmatched. Germline CDR1 is PRHDT and CDR2 is FYEKMQ (reference sequence). The DNA of the CDR3 is TGTGCCAGCAGCCCCCCGACAGGGAAGCACACAGATACGCAGTATTTT. This translates into CASSPPTGKHTDTQYF.

This clone was counted a few times. The rearrangement uses TRBV2 and TRBJ2-1; 11 bases align to TRBD2. The CDR3 spans 14 residues. Germline CDR1 SNHLY, CDR2 FYNNEI. V gave up 5 bases and J gave up 4 bases; unmatched junction bases: 1. The CDR3 reads CASSPSGGYNEQFF. Here the CDR3 DNA reads TGTGCCAGCAGTCCTAGCGGGGGGTACAATGAGCAGTTCTTC.

This clone occurred a few times. The V and J genes are TRBV4-3 and TRBJ1-3; D gene unclear. Germline loops: CDR1 LGHNA, CDR2 YSLEER. The V gene lost 1 base and the J gene lost 0 bases, with 10 bases spanning the gap. The CDR3 has 16 residues. The CDR3, as DNA: TGCGCCAGCAGCCAAGTCGTCAGCGGCTCTGGAAACACCATATATTTT. It specifies CASSQVVSGSGNTIYF.

V is TRBV6-5 and J is TRBJ2-7; D is uncertain. The V gene's germline CDR1 is MNHEY and CDR2 SVGAGI. The CDR3 covers 12 residues. With 0 bases removed from V and 2 bases from J, the gap between germline ends came to 2 bases. CDR3 protein: CASSYSTYEQYV. Written as DNA, the CDR3 is TGTGCCAGCAGTTACTCTACCTACGAGCAGTACGTC.

This chain uses TRBV5-6 with TRBJ2-7; TRBD1 matches 7 bases. Losses at the gene ends were 3 bases for V and 3 bases for J; bases not matched to a gene: 3. The CDR3 is 13 residues long. Germline V CDR1 and CDR2: SGHDT, YYEEEE. The CDR3 region is CASSYGTDYEQYF. The CDR3 nucleotides are TGTGCCAGCAGCTACGGGACAGACTACGAGCAGTACTTC.

The chain has TRBV6-6 and TRBJ1-1; D remains ambiguous. Germline V gene sequence: CDR1 MNHNY, CDR2 SVGAGI (reference sequence). There are 10 residues in the CDR3. Trimming shortened V by 11 bases and J by 5 bases, and 9 bases separated the two germline ends. CDR3 loop: CACRRTEAFF. The CDR3 nucleotides read TGTGCCTGCCGGAGGACTGAAGCTTTCTTT.

V gene TRBV29-1 combines with J gene TRBJ1-6; 7 bases are a match to TRBD1. The CDR3 length is 15 residues. From germline, CDR1 is SQVTM and CDR2 ANQGSEA. V trimming: 7 bases; J trimming: 1 base; junction bases outside the gene matches: 7. CDR3 in amino acids: CSARDSESYNSPLHF. As DNA, the CDR3 is TGCAGCGCCCGGGACAGCGAATCCTATAATTCACCCCTCCACTTT.

The chain joins TRBV11-2 to TRBJ2-1; no clear D. Germline CDR1 and CDR2: SGHAT and FQNNGV. This CDR3 contains 13 residues. Between the trimmed V and J ends, which lost 1 base and 4 bases, there was a span of 5 bases. The CDR3 loop is CASSLAAYNEQFF. CDR3 sequence (DNA): TGTGCCAGCAGCTTAGCAGCTTACAATGAGCAGTTCTTC.

The genes are TRBV5-4 and TRBJ1-5, with 9 nucleotides matching TRBD1. Germline-derived CDR1 and CDR2 are SGHNT and YYREEE (reference sequence). V trimming: 4 bases; J trimming: 2 bases; junction bases outside the gene matches: 7. This CDR3 has 16 residues. The CDR3 loop reads CASSLYTGGGNQPQHF. The CDR3 DNA reads as TGTGCCAGCAGCCTATATACAGGGGGCGGCAATCAGCCCCAGCATTTT.

This clone has just a few counts. The chain recombines TRBV30 with TRBJ2-1; possible D gene TRBD2, 5 bases. Germline CDR1 GTSNPN, CDR2 SVGIG (reference sequence). This CDR3 is built from 11 residues. CDR3: CRQKRSAEQFF. CDR3 nucleotides: TGTCGGCAGAAGCGGTCCGCTGAGCAGTTCTTC.

The chain combines TRBV4-1 with TRBJ1-4; D is perhaps TRBD1 (5 bases). Trimming shortened V by 3 bases and J by 2 bases, and 10 bases separated the two germline ends. This CDR3 region has 15 residues. Per the germline V gene, CDR1 is MGHRA and CDR2 is YSYEKL. The CDR3 DNA reads as TGCGCCAGCAGCCACAGGGTGTCGACTAATGAAAAACTGTTTTTT. It translates to CASSHRVSTNEKLFF.

This chain links TRBV7-2 with TRBJ1-2; no clear D gene. The CDR3 loop spans 13 amino acids. The germline V gene encodes CDR1 SGHTA and CDR2 FQGNSA. V lost 5 bases to trimming and J lost 1 base, with 8 bases between them. The CDR3 loop reads CASSPTVNYGYTF. The CDR3 coding sequence is TGTGCCAGCAGCCCGACCGTTAACTATGGCTACACCTTC.

The gene calls are TRBV28 and TRBJ1-2; D is unresolved. Germline V CDR1 and CDR2: MDHEN, SYDVKM. V lost 10 bases and J lost 1, with 7 bases in between. This CDR3 has 11 amino acids. The CDR3 spells CATPSNYGYTF. CDR3 DNA: TGTGCCACCCCGAGTAACTATGGCTACACCTTC.

This clone was seen a handful of times. The chain recombines TRBV18 with TRBJ1-1; no firm D call. The CDR3 has 14 amino acids. Trimming took off 2 bases at V and 3 bases at J, with 10 bases between the two ends. Germline CDR1 and CDR2: KGHSH and LQKENI. The CDR3 loop reads CASSPKASDTEAFF. In DNA form, the CDR3 reads TGTGCCAGCTCACCAAAGGCTTCTGACACTGAAGCTTTCTTT.

V usage is TRBV30 and J usage is TRBJ1-5, with TRBD1 as a possible D gene (5 bases). Germline-derived CDR1 and CDR2 are GTSNPN and SVGIG (reference sequence). This CDR3 region has 14 residues. V was cut by 3 bases and J by 4 bases, with 13 bases left in between. CDR3: CAWSQGRPNQPQHF. Here the CDR3 DNA reads TGTGCCTGGAGCCAGGGACGTCCAAATCAGCCCCAGCATTTT.

The genes are TRBV10-3 and TRBJ1-6; D gene ambiguous. This CDR3 is 15 amino acids long. Germline CDR1 reads ENHRY; CDR2 reads SYGVKD. The ends were cut back, 3 bases at V and 7 bases at J, with 13 bases in the middle. The CDR3 DNA sequence: TGTGCCATCAGTGACTCGGGAGGTCGGAATTCACCCCTCCACTTT. It specifies CAISDSGGRNSPLHF.

This rearrangement joins TRBV6-6 to TRBJ1-4; 7 bases fit TRBD1. The germline V gene has CDR1 MNHNY and CDR2 SVGAGI (reference sequence). The CDR3 has 15 residues. V lost 0 bases, J lost 3 bases, and 1 base stayed unmatched. The CDR3 loop is CASSYSGGSNEKLFF. The CDR3, as DNA: TGTGCCAGCAGTTACTCAGGGGGCTCTAATGAAAAACTGTTTTTT.

This chain joins TRBV13 and TRBJ2-3; 7 nucleotides match TRBD1. This CDR3 has 15 amino acids. V dropped 0 bases and J dropped 6; count of bases not matched to a gene: 6. The germline CDR1 and CDR2 sequences are PRHDT and FYEKMQ (reference sequence). The CDR3 loop is CASSLGQGVQDTQYF. Written as DNA, the CDR3 is TGTGCCAGCAGCTTAGGGCAGGGGGTCCAGGATACGCAGTATTTT.

J is TRBJ1-2 and V is TRBV29-1; possible D gene TRBD1, 6 bases. This CDR3 comprises 12 residues. Trimming took 7 bases from V and 4 from J, leaving 13 bases between them. Germline CDR1 reads SQVTM; CDR2 reads ANQGSEA. The CDR3 nucleotides are TGCAGCGCCGCGACAGGAAGCTATGGCTACACCTTC. This encodes CSAATGSYGYTF.

In this sample, this clone turned up a few times. CDR3 DNA: TGCGCCAGCAGCCTTTCGAAGGACAGCTCCTACGAGCAGTACTTC. Protein sequence: CASSLSKDSSYEQYF. The chain has TRBV4-3 and TRBJ2-7; D is perhaps TRBD1 (6 bases). CDR3 size: 15 residues. Germline-derived CDR1 and CDR2 are LGHNA and YSLEER. The V and J ends lost 4 bases and 0 bases respectively, with 13 bases between them.

V is TRBV7-2 and J is TRBJ2-1, with TRBD2 matching 8 bases. V lost 5 bases to trimming and J lost 7 bases; unmatched junction nucleotides: 13. Per the germline V gene, CDR1 is SGHTA and CDR2 is FQGNSA. There are 16 residues in the CDR3. Here the CDR3 DNA reads TGTGCCAGCAGCCTGGTGAGGAGCGGGAGAGGGAATGAGCAGTTCTTC. It yields the protein CASSLVRSGRGNEQFF. The whole variable domain, filled in from reference TRBV7-2 and TRBJ2-1, reads GAGVSQSPSNKVTEKGKDVELRCDPISGHTALYWYRQSLGQGLEFLIYFQGNSAPDKSGLPSDRFSAERTGGSVSTLTIQRTQQEDSAVYLCASSLVRSGRGNEQFFGPGTRLTVL.

This clone turned up a few times. The rearrangement joins TRBV4-3 to TRBJ2-7, with D perhaps being TRBD1 or TRBD2 (5 bases each). The CDR3 has 15 residues. Germline CDR1 LGHNA, CDR2 YSLEER. Trimming shortened V by 3 bases and J by 5 bases, and 17 bases separated the two germline ends. CDR3: CASSQGPSPGHEQYF. CDR3 in DNA: TGCGCCAGCAGCCAGGGACCCAGCCCAGGCCACGAGCAGTACTTC.

This clone was seen a handful of times. The chain carries TRBV29-1 and TRBJ2-1, with D possibly TRBD2 on 6 matching bases. The CDR3 loop spans 17 amino acids. The ends were cut back, 0 bases at V and 2 bases at J, with 17 bases in the middle. The germline gives CDR1 SQVTM, CDR2 ANQGSEA. Here the CDR3 reads CSVEDALGGRAYNEQFF. CDR3 DNA: TGCAGCGTTGAAGATGCCCTTGGGGGGAGAGCCTACAATGAGCAGTTCTTC.

This clone was counted between two and nine times. CDR3 loop: CASSLGQEQYF. In DNA form, the CDR3 reads TGTGCCAGCAGCTTAGGTCAAGAGCAGTACTTC. The chain combines TRBV7-2 with TRBJ2-7; D is ambiguous. Germline CDR1 SGHTA, CDR2 FQGNSA. V was trimmed by 1 base and J by 7 bases, leaving 5 bases between them. The CDR3 sequence is 11 residues long. Full variable domain (rest looked up from reference TRBV7-2 and TRBJ2-7): GAGVSQSPSNKVTEKGKDVELRCDPISGHTALYWYRQSLGQGLEFLIYFQGNSAPDKSGLPSDRFSAERTGGSVSTLTIQRTQQEDSAVYLCASSLGQEQYFGPGTRLTVT.

The rearrangement joins TRBV9 to TRBJ2-2; D gene ambiguous. Looked up from germline, CDR1 is SGDLS and CDR2 is YYNGEE. This CDR3 has 15 residues. The germline V and J ends were trimmed by 4 bases and 0 bases, with 10 bases remaining between them. CDR3 DNA: TGTGCCAGCAGCCGGGTAGCTACGAACACCGGGGAGCTGTTTTTT. Its translation is CASSRVATNTGELFF.

This clone was seen a handful of times. V and J are TRBV5-4 and TRBJ2-2; possible D gene TRBD2, 6 bases. There are 14 residues in the CDR3. Trimming stripped 4 bases from V and 6 bases from J, with 13 bases between. Per the germline V gene, CDR1 is SGHNT and CDR2 is YYREEE (reference sequence). The CDR3 DNA sequence: TGTGCCAGCAGCACAGAAACTAGCCCCGGGGAGCTGTTTTTT. It codes for CASSTETSPGELFF. The whole variable domain, remainder taken from reference TRBV5-4 and TRBJ2-2, is ETGVTQSPTHLIKTRGQQVTLRCSSQSGHNTVSWYQQALGQGPQFIFQYYREEENGRGNFPPRFSGLQFPNYSSELNVNALELDDSALYLCASSTETSPGELFFGEGSRLTVL.

The chain has TRBV7-9 and TRBJ1-2; D is unresolved. Germline CDR1 SEHNR, CDR2 FQNEAQ (reference sequence). Trimming removed 3 bases from V and 5 bases from J, with 16 bases in between. The length of the CDR3 is 15 residues. The CDR3 here is CASSFSSNPIYGYTF. The DNA for the CDR3 is TGTGCCAGCAGCTTTTCGTCGAATCCGATATATGGCTACACCTTC. The entire variable domain, with the rest obtained from reference TRBV7-9 and TRBJ1-2, is as follows: DTGVSQNPRHKITKRGQNVTFRCDPISEHNRLYWYRQTLGQGPEFLTYFQNEAQLEKSRLLSDRFSAERPKGSFSTLEIQRTEQGDSAMYLCASSFSSNPIYGYTFGSGTRLTVV.

The CDR3 region has the DNA TGTGCCAGCAGTCGTCGGGAAGTGAGTAGCTATGGCTACACCTTC. Residues: CASSRREVSSYGYTF. This chain connects TRBV6-5 to TRBJ1-2; the D is unclear. CDR1 and CDR2 from the germline V gene are MNHEY and SVGAGI. The V and J ends lost 5 bases and 4 bases respectively, with 17 bases between them. The CDR3 has 15 amino acids.